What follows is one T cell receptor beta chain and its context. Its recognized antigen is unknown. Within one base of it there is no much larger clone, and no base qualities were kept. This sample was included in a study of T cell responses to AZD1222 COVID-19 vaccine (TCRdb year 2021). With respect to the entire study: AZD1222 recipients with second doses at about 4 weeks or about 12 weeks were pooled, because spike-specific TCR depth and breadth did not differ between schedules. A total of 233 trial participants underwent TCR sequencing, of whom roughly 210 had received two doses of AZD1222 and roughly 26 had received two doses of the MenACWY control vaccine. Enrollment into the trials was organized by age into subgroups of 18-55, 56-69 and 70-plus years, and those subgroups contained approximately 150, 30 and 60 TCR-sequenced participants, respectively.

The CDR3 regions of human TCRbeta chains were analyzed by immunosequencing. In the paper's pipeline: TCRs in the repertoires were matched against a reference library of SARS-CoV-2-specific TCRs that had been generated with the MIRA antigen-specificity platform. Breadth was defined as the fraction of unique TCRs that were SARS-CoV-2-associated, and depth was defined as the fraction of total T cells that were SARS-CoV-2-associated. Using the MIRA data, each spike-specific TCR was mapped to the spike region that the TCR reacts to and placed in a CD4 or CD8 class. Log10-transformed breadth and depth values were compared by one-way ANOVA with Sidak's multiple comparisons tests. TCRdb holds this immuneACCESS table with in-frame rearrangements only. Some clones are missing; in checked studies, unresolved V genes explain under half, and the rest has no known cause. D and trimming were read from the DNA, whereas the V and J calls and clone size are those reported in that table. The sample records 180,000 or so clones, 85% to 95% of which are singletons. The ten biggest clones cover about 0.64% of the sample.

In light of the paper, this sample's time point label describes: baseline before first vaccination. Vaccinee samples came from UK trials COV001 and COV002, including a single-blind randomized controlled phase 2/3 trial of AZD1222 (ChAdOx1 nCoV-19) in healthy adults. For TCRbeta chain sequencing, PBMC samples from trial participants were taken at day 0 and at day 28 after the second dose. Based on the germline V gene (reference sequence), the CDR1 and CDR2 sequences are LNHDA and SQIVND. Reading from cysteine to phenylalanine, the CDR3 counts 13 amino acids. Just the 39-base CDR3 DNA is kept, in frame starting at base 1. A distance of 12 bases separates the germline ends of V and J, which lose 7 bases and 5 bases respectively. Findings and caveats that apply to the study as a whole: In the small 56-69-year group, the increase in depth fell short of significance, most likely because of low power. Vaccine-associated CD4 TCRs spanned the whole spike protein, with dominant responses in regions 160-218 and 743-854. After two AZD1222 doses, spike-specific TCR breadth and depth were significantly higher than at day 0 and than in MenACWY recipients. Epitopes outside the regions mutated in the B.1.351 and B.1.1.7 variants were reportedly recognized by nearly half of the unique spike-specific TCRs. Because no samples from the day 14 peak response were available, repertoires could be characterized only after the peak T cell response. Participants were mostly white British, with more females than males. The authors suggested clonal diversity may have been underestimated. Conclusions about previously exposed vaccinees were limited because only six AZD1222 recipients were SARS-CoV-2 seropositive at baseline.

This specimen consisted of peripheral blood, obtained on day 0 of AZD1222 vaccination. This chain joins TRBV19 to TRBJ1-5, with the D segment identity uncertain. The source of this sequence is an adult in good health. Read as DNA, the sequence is TGTGCCAGTACGGGCAGTCTCTATCAGCCCCAGCATTTT. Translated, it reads CASTGSLYQPQHF.